The sequence of this TCR beta chain was determined in a study of cytomegalovirus exposure and HLA in healthy donors. Overall study findings and caveats: It was fewer than 200 TCR beta chains that were listed as cytomegalovirus-associated.

The method was immunoSEQ multiplex PCR; TCRdb's version includes in-frame clones alone and lacks a portion of them. The sample has around 70,000 clones; 95% are singletons. Note on this clone: The target antigen is unknown.

V shed 4 bases and J shed 6 bases, with 13 bases lying between them. The CDR3 length is 13 residues. The germline V gene has CDR1 GTSNPN and CDR2 SVGIG (reference sequence). The sequence was collected from a man aged 18 to 30 in good health and CMV-seronegative. Material for sequencing was PBMCs. The chain employs TRBV30 and TRBJ1-5; D remains unclear. The CDR3 DNA sequence: TGTGCCTGGACACGTGAATCCGGTCAGCCCCAGCATTTT. It codes for CAWTRESGQPQHF.